These 8 T cell receptor beta chains originate from one sample sequenced in a study of cytomegalovirus exposure and HLA in healthy donors. Sequencing used immunoSEQ multiplex PCR; TCRdb keeps in-frame clones, though not all of them. The repertoire consists of approximately 170,000 clones, with less than 90% occurring once and the leading ten covering roughly 10%. Sequenced material: PBMCs. These receptors all stem from a man aged 25-45 years in good health and CMV-seropositive.

This clone appeared once. This rearrangement joins TRBV9 to TRBJ2-7, with 10 bases that match TRBD1. Trimming at V came to 0 bases and at J to 6 bases, leaving 0 bases not matched to a gene. This CDR3 spans 13 amino acids. The germline gives CDR1 SGDLS, CDR2 YYNGEE. Here the CDR3 reads CASSVGQGAEQYF. CDR3 DNA sequence: TGTGCCAGCAGCGTAGGACAGGGGGCCGAGCAGTACTTC. Supplemented by reference TRBV9 and TRBJ2-7, the full variable domain reads DSGVTQTPKHLITATGQRVTLRCSPRSGDLSVYWYQQSLDQGLQFLIQYYNGEERAKGNILERFSAQQFPDLHSELNLSSLELGDSALYFCASSVGQGAEQYFGPGTRLTVT.

The J gene is TRBJ1-2, the V gene TRBV29-1; a weak D match, TRBD1 (5 bases). There are 12 residues in the CDR3. The germline V gene encodes CDR1 SQVTM and CDR2 ANQGSEA. V gave up 7 bases and J gave up 6 bases, with 15 bases separating them. The CDR3, as DNA: TGCAGCGGGGGCGGAACAGATGATGGCTACACCTTC. It translates to CSGGGTDDGYTF.

This chain connects TRBV27 to TRBJ1-5, with a possible D match to TRBD1 (5 bases). V lost 3 bases and J lost 5, with 8 bases in between. The length of the CDR3 is 13 residues. Germline CDR1 and CDR2: MNHEY and SMNVEV (reference sequence). The CDR3 sequence: CASSFAGHQPQHF. The CDR3 coding sequence is TGTGCCAGCAGTTTCGCAGGGCATCAGCCCCAGCATTTT.

The V and J genes are TRBV19 and TRBJ2-7, with D uncertain. The V end was cut by 5 bases, the J end by 3 bases, with 14 bases between. The germline gives CDR1 LNHDA, CDR2 SQIVND (reference sequence). The CDR3 is made up of 14 amino acids. CDR3: CASSPPERDYEQYF. CDR3 bases: TGTGCCAGTAGTCCCCCCGAAAGAGACTACGAGCAGTACTTC.

The chain combines TRBV5-1 with TRBJ2-2; 13 bases match TRBD2. V gave up 1 base and J gave up 3 bases; unmatched junction bases: 3. This CDR3 is built from 17 residues. CDR1 and CDR2 from the germline V gene are SGHRS and YFSETQ. The CDR3 coding sequence is TGCGCCAGCAGCTTGCTAGGACTAGCGGGGGACACCGGGGAGCTGTTTTTT. Its protein product is CASSLLGLAGDTGELFF.

J is TRBJ2-1 and V is TRBV19, with 10 positions matching TRBD1. The CDR3 is 15 residues long. Germline CDR1 LNHDA, CDR2 SQIVND (reference sequence). The junction had 8 bases not matched to a gene; V was cut back by 8 bases and J by 4 bases. The CDR3 spells CASQSRDRGYNEQFF. CDR3 in DNA: TGTGCCAGTCAATCCCGGGACAGGGGTTACAATGAGCAGTTCTTC.

The V gene is TRBV7-9, the J gene TRBJ2-1, with 10 bases lining up with TRBD1. The V gene's germline CDR1 is SEHNR and CDR2 FQNEAQ (reference sequence). The CDR3 is 15 amino acids. V lost 5 bases, J lost 6 bases, and 7 bases stayed unmatched. CDR3 DNA: TGTGCCAGCAGCCCGACAGGGGGCGCGTCCAATGAGCAGTTCTTC. Amino acids: CASSPTGGASNEQFF.

The chain combines TRBV19 with TRBJ2-7; TRBD1 agrees at 7 bases. Losses at the gene ends were 10 bases for V and 2 bases for J; bases not matched to a gene: 2. Germline-derived CDR1 and CDR2 are LNHDA and SQIVND (reference sequence). This CDR3 contains 11 residues. The CDR3 loop reads CATRGTYEQYF. CDR3 nucleotides: TGTGCCACCAGGGGGACCTACGAGCAGTACTTC.